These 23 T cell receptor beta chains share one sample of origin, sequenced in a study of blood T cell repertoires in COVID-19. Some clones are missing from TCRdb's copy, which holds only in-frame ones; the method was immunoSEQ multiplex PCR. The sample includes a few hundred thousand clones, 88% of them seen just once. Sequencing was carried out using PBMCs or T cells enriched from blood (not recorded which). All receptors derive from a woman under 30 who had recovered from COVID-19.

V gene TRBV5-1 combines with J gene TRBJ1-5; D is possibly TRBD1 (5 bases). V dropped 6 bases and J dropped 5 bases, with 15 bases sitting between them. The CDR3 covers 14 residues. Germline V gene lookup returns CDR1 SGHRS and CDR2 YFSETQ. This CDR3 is CASTPGPGDQPQHF. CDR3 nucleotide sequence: TGCGCCAGCACCCCCGGCCCGGGGGATCAGCCCCAGCATTTT.

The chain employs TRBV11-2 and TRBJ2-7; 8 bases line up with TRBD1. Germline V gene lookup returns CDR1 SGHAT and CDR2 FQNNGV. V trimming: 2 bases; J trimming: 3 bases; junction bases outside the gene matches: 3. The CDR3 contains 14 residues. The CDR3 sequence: CASSLIRGHYEQYF. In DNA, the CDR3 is TGTGCCAGCAGCTTAATCAGGGGGCACTACGAGCAGTACTTC.

CDR3 amino acids: CATSESGTGGGEQYF. DNA for the CDR3: TGTGCCACCAGTGAATCTGGGACAGGGGGCGGCGAGCAGTACTTC. V and J are TRBV24-1 and TRBJ2-7, with 12 bases matching TRBD1. Trimming at V came to 4 bases and at J to 6 bases, leaving 6 bases not matched to a gene. This CDR3 is built from 15 residues. Germline-derived CDR1 and CDR2 are KGHDR and SFDVKD.

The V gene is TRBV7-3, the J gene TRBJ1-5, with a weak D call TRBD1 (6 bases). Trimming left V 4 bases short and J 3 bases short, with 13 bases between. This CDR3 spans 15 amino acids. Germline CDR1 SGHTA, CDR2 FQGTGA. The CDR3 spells CASSSDSFINQPQHF. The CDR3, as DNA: TGTGCCAGCAGCTCGGACAGTTTTATCAATCAGCCCCAGCATTTT.

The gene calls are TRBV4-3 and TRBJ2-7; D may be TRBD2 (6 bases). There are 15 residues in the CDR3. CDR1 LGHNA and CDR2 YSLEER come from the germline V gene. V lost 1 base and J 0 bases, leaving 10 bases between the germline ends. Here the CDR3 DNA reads TGCGCCAGCAGCCAAGGGGTTAGCGGCTCCTACGAGCAGTACTTC. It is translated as CASSQGVSGSYEQYF.

As DNA, the CDR3 is TGCGCCAGCAGTGAGTCGGGATCACAGGTCTCTGAAGCTTTCTTT. Protein sequence: CASSESGSQVSEAFF. The rearrangement links TRBV10-1 to TRBJ1-1; D perhaps matches TRBD1 (5 bases). Trimming took 0 bases from V and 6 from J, leaving 14 bases between them. The CDR3 loop spans 15 amino acids. Germline V gene lookup returns CDR1 WNHNN and CDR2 SYGVQD (reference sequence).

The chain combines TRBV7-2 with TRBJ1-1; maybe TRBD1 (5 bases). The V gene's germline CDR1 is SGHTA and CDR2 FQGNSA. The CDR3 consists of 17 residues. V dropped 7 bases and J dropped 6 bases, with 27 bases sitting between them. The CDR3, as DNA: TGTGCCAGCAACCGGAACCCCTCCCCAGGGTACCCTTCTGAAGCTTTCTTT. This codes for CASNRNPSPGYPSEAFF.

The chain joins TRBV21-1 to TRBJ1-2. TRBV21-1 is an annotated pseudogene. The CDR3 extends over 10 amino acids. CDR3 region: CASSRSGYTF. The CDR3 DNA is TGTGCCAGCAGCAGAAGCGGCTACACCTTC.

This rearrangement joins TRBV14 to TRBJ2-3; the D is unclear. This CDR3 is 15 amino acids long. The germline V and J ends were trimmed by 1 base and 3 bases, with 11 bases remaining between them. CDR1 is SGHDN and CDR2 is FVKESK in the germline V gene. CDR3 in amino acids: CASSQAPGATDTQYF. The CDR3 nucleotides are TGTGCCAGCAGCCAAGCCCCGGGTGCTACAGATACGCAGTATTTT.

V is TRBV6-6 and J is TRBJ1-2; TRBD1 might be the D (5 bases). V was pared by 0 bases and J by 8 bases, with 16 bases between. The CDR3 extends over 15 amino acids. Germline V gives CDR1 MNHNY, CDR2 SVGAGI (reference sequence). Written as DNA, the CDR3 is TGTGCCAGCAGTTACTCAGGGGCGGGGGTTAGGGGCTACACCTTC. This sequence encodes CASSYSGAGVRGYTF.

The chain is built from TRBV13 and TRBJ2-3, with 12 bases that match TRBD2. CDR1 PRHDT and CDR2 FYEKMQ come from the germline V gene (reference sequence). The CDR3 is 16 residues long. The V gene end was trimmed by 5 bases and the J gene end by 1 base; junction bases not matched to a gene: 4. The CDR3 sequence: CASSPWTSGGTDTQYF. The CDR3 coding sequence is TGTGCCAGCAGCCCATGGACTAGCGGGGGCACAGATACGCAGTATTTT.

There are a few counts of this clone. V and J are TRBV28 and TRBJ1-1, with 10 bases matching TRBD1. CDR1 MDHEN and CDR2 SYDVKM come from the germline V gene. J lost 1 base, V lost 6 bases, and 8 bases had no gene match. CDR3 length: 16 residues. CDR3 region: CASRRQGAGRNTEAFF. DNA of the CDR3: TGTGCCAGCAGGAGACAGGGGGCAGGCAGGAACACTGAAGCTTTCTTT.

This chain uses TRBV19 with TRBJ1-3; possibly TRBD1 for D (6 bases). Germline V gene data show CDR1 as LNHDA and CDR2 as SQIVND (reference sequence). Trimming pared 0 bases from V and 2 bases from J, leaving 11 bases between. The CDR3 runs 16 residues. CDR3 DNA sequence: TGTGCCAGTAGTATAGATACAGGGTTCCCTGGAAACACCATATATTTT. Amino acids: CASSIDTGFPGNTIYF.

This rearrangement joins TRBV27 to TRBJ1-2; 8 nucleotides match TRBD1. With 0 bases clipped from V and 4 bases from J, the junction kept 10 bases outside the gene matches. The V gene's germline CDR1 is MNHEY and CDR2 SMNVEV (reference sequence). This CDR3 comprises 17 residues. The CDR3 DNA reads TGTGCCAGCAGTTTATCGTCCGGCAGGGGGCTGTCCTATGGCTACACCTTC. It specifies CASSLSSGRGLSYGYTF.

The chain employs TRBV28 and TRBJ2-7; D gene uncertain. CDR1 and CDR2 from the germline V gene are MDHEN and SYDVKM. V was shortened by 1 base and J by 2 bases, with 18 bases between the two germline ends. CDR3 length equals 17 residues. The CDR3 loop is CASSLSPGPTFPYEQYF. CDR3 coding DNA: TGTGCCAGCAGTTTATCCCCAGGCCCCACCTTTCCCTACGAGCAGTACTTC.

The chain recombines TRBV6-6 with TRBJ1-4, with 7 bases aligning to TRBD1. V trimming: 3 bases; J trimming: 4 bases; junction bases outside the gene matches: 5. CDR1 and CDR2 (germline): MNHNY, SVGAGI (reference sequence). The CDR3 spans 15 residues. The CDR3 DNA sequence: TGTGCCAGCAGTTATTTGGGACAGAATAATGAAAAACTGTTTTTT. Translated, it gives CASSYLGQNNEKLFF.

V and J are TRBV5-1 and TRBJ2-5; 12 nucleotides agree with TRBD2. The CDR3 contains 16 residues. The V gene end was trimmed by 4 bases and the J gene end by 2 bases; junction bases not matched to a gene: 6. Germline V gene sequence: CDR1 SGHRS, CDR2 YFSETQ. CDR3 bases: TGCGCCAGCAGCCCGGGGACTAGCGGGCGTCAAGAGACCCAGTACTTC. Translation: CASSPGTSGRQETQYF.

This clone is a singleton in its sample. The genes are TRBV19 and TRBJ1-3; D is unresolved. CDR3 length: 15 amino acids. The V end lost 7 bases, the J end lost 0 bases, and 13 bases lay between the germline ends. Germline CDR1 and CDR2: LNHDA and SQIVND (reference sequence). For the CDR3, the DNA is TGTGCCAGTACGTATTTGGCGGTCTCTGGAAACACCATATATTTT. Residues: CASTYLAVSGNTIYF.

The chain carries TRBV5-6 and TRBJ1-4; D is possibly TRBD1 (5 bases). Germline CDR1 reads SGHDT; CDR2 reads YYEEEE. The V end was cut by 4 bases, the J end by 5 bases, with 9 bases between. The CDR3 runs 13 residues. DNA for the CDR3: TGTGCCAGCAGCCGGTACAGGAATGAAAAACTGTTTTTT. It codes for CASSRYRNEKLFF.

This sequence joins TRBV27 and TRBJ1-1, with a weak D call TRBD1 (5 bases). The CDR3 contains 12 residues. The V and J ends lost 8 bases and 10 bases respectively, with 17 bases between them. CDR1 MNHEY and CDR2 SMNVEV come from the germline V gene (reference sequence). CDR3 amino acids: CASGEGRPGAFF. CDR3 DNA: TGTGCCAGCGGGGAGGGGCGGCCGGGAGCTTTCTTT.

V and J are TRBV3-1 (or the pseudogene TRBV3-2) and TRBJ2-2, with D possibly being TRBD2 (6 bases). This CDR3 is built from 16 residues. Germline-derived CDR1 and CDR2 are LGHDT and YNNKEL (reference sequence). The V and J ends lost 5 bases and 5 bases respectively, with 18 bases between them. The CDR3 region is CASSASGTGLTGELFF. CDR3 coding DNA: TGTGCCAGCAGCGCTTCCGGGACTGGCTTAACCGGGGAGCTGTTTTTT.

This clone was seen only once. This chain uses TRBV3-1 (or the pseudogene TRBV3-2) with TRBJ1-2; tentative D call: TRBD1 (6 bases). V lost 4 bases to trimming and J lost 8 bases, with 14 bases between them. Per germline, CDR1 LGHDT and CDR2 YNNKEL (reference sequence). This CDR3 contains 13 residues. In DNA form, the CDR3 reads TGTGCCAGCAGCCGGGCCGGGGGGGGCGGCTACACCTTC. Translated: CASSRAGGGGYTF.

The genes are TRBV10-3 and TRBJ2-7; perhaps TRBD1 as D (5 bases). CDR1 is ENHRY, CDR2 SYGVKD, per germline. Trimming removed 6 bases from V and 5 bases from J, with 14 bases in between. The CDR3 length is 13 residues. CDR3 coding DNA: TGTGCCATCAGGCAGGGCGAAGGTCACGAGCAGTACTTC. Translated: CAIRQGEGHEQYF.